These 10 T cell receptor beta chains originate from one sample sequenced in a study of persistence of HIV-infected CD4 T cells. Sequencing used immunoSEQ version 4 in survey mode. Profiling relied on immunoSEQ multiplex PCR, and the TCRdb table lists in-frame clones only, not all of them. The table has 45,000 to 55,000 clones, more than 70% seen once. The stimulus was lysate of CMV-infected fibroblasts, 10 ug/mL. Memory cells lacking CD40L and CD69 with high CD45RO were sorted. Their specific antigens are unknown. The sample was CD4+ T cells sorted from PBMCs after approximately 19-hour stimulation, taken from a patient who received antiretroviral therapy. These receptors originate from an adult man with HIV who was CMV-seropositive.

A single count supports this clone. This sequence joins TRBV6-1 and TRBJ2-3, with 8 bases matching TRBD1. The junction had 9 bases not matched to a gene; V was cut back by 4 bases and J by 3 bases. The length of the CDR3 is 16 residues. Germline assignment: CDR1 MNHNS and CDR2 SASEGT. The CDR3 loop is CASSARTGIRTDTQYF. The CDR3 DNA sequence: TGTGCCAGCAGTGCCCGGACAGGGATAAGAACAGATACGCAGTATTTT.

V usage is TRBV7-9 and J usage is TRBJ2-2; 9 positions agree with TRBD2. Germline CDR1 SEHNR, CDR2 FQNEAQ (reference sequence). V was pared by 4 bases and J by 0 bases, with 12 bases of the junction left unmatched. This CDR3 is 19 amino acids long. The CDR3: CASSSFGHSGGSNTGELFF. The DNA of the CDR3 is TGTGCCAGCAGCTCCTTCGGGCATAGCGGGGGTTCGAACACCGGGGAGCTGTTTTTT.

The chain uses TRBV18 and TRBJ1-6, with D uncertain. The V end was cut by 2 bases, the J end by 1 base, with 6 bases between. The germline CDR1 and CDR2 sequences are KGHSH and LQKENI. The CDR3 is 15 residues long. CDR3 region: CASSPEGSYNSPLHF. CDR3 bases: TGTGCCAGCTCACCAGAGGGTTCCTATAATTCACCCCTCCACTTT.

The V gene is TRBV29-1, the J gene TRBJ2-7; tentative D call: TRBD2 (6 bases). Trimming pared 5 bases from V and 6 bases from J, leaving 20 bases between. Looked up from germline, CDR1 is SQVTM and CDR2 is ANQGSEA. The CDR3 runs 14 residues. CDR3 loop: CSVSLTRWGREQYF. In DNA, the CDR3 is TGCAGCGTTTCCCTGACTAGATGGGGCCGCGAGCAGTACTTC.

The genes are TRBV24-1 and TRBJ2-5; 7 bases line up with TRBD2. The CDR3 is made up of 13 amino acids. Germline trimming cut 5 bases from V and 2 bases from J; bases unmatched to any gene: 1. From germline, CDR1 is KGHDR and CDR2 SFDVKD. The CDR3 DNA is TGTGCCACCAGTGGGGGGGGGCAAGAGACCCAGTACTTC. It yields the protein CATSGGGQETQYF.

V is TRBV30 and J is TRBJ2-1; D gene uncertain. This CDR3 region has 14 residues. Germline values: CDR1 GTSNPN, CDR2 SVGIG (reference sequence). Trimming took off 0 bases at V and 0 bases at J, with 6 bases between the two ends. CDR3 residues: CAWSVHSSYNEQFF. The CDR3 nucleotides read TGTGCCTGGAGTGTACATAGCTCCTACAATGAGCAGTTCTTC.

The chain employs TRBV29-1 and TRBJ2-7; 9 positions agree with TRBD1. The CDR3 consists of 13 residues. Germline V gene data show CDR1 as SQVTM and CDR2 as ANQGSEA. The V gene end was trimmed by 5 bases and the J gene end by 3 bases; junction bases not matched to a gene: 5. The CDR3 reads CSVPGQGDYEQYF. As DNA, the CDR3 is TGCAGCGTTCCGGGACAGGGTGACTACGAGCAGTACTTC.

The chain recombines TRBV30 with TRBJ1-2, with 10 positions matching TRBD1. Germline CDR1 GTSNPN, CDR2 SVGIG (reference sequence). CDR3 length: 13 amino acids. The V segment lost 5 bases and the J segment 6 bases; nucleotides outside the gene matches: 6. CDR3 sequence (DNA): TGTGCCTGGGACCGGGACAGGGGTGATGGCTACACCTTC. Translated: CAWDRDRGDGYTF.

The rearrangement uses TRBV9 and TRBJ2-1, with TRBD2 matching over 8 bases. Germline trimming cut 0 bases from V and 8 bases from J; bases unmatched to any gene: 7. This CDR3 has 15 residues. Germline V CDR1 and CDR2: SGDLS, YYNGEE. The CDR3 bases are TGTGCCAGCAGCGTAGAGAGCGGGAGTCGGTATGAGCAGTTCTTC. This sequence encodes CASSVESGSRYEQFF. Looking up the rest from reference TRBV9 and TRBJ2-1 gives the full variable domain: DSGVTQTPKHLITATGQRVTLRCSPRSGDLSVYWYQQSLDQGLQFLIQYYNGEERAKGNILERFSAQQFPDLHSELNLSSLELGDSALYFCASSVESGSRYEQFFGPGTRLTVL.

The chain uses TRBV5-1 and TRBJ1-4; D gene uncertain. The V gene's germline CDR1 is SGHRS and CDR2 YFSETQ. The CDR3 extends over 14 amino acids. V shed 1 base and J shed 8 bases, with 12 bases lying between them. Here the CDR3 DNA reads TGCGCCAGCAGCTTGACTGAGGGTGGGGAAAAACTGTTTTTT. Translation gives CASSLTEGGEKLFF.